This T cell receptor (beta chain) is from a study of OX40 agonist ivuxolimab in advanced cancers. Study-wide background: Given to patients was ivuxolimab, an agonistic anti-OX40 (CD134) antibody. One patient with hepatocellular carcinoma and two with cutaneous melanoma, three in all, had partial responses. Study-wide points: The average count of expanded clones was higher among CD8+ T cells than among CD4+.

Unmatched junction bases numbered 10, after V lost 6 bases and J lost 3 bases. In germline, CDR1 is MNHEY, CDR2 SMNVEV (reference sequence). CDR3 length: 15 residues. Libraries were prepared by immunoSEQ multiplex PCR; TCRdb keeps only in-frame clonotypes and omits some of them. The table shows over 80,000 clones, with approximately 90% occurring only once. As for this clone: Its specificity is not known.

The sequence derives from an adult with an advanced solid tumor such as melanoma, head and neck, liver or kidney cancer. This chain links TRBV27 with TRBJ2-5; 7 positions agree with TRBD1. The specimen comprised CD4+ or CD8+ T cells sorted from blood, sampled in a trial of the OX40 agonist ivuxolimab. The CDR3 nucleotides are TGTGCCAGCAGGCAGACAGGGAAAGGGAAAGAGACCCAGTACTTC. Residues: CASRQTGKGKETQYF.